This TCR beta chain was captured by sequencing in a study of cytomegalovirus exposure and HLA in healthy donors. In the case of this clone: Its antigen is unknown.

General observations from the study: A later analysis linked around 17,000 TCR beta sequences to HLA alleles at 0.05 false discovery rate. Reportedly, diagnosis of cytomegalovirus status by the classifier showed high specificity and sensitivity.

The germline V gene encodes CDR1 SGHTA and CDR2 FQGTGA. The CDR3 contains 15 residues. V lost 4 bases, J lost 7 bases, and 8 bases stayed unmatched. The primer mix had 60 Vbeta and 13 Jbeta primers. How the authors handled the data: Later work found 80 million to 85 million unique TCR beta chains, with some 11 million shared. Generated by immunoSEQ multiplex PCR, the TCRdb table keeps only in-frame clones and is missing some. Clone size and the V and J calls come from that table; the DNA yielded D and trimming. The table lists some 150,000 clones, roughly 79% of them singletons. This clonotype originated in a woman between 35 and 50 years old in good health and CMV-seropositive. Sequences were obtained from PBMCs. The chain joins TRBV7-3 to TRBJ2-2; TRBD1 agrees at 8 bases. The CDR3 protein is CASSSTGAQDGELFF. The CDR3 DNA reads TGTGCCAGCAGCTCGACAGGGGCGCAGGACGGGGAGCTGTTTTTT.